A selection of T cell receptor beta chains follows, all from one sample in a study of beta chain features in type 1 diabetes. Libraries were prepared by immunoSEQ multiplex PCR; TCRdb keeps only in-frame clonotypes and omits some of them. Of under 950,000 clones listed, around a sixth are singletons. The sequencing input was naive CD4+ T cells from blood. Receptors originate from a woman aged 18-29 years in good health. Both conserved end residues are part of each CDR3. Each record gives: J gene, V gene, CDR3 protein.

j_call: TRBJ2-3
v_call: TRBV7-9
cdr3_aa: CASSLQGPSTDTQYF

j_call: TRBJ2-7
v_call: TRBV5-1
cdr3_aa: CASSTGRSVEQYF

j_call: TRBJ2-3
v_call: TRBV5-1
cdr3_aa: CASSVRSPDTQYF

j_call: TRBJ2-1
v_call: TRBV28
cdr3_aa: CASAGQSQFF

j_call: TRBJ2-2
v_call: TRBV7-2
cdr3_aa: CASSPPGLAGEAGELFF

j_call: TRBJ2-5
v_call: TRBV5-4
cdr3_aa: CASSLVGQGAETQYF

j_call: TRBJ2-1
v_call: TRBV29-1
cdr3_aa: CSTRDRASYNEQFF

j_call: TRBJ2-7
v_call: TRBV7-2
cdr3_aa: CASSLGPGSYEQYF

j_call: TRBJ1-1
v_call: TRBV11-1
cdr3_aa: CASSWRTGDTEAFF

j_call: TRBJ2-3
v_call: TRBV28
cdr3_aa: CASSLSGPGTQYF

j_call: TRBJ2-2
v_call: TRBV7-9
cdr3_aa: CASSGDWNTGELFF

j_call: TRBJ1-5
v_call: TRBV28
cdr3_aa: CASRADGQPQHF

j_call: TRBJ1-2
v_call: TRBV28
cdr3_aa: CASRAWLSGYTF

j_call: TRBJ1-2
v_call: TRBV7-2
cdr3_aa: CASSPGGSYGYTF

j_call: TRBJ2-1
v_call: TRBV5-6
cdr3_aa: CASSLLVGTYNEQFF

j_call: TRBJ2-2
v_call: TRBV6-6
cdr3_aa: CASRLRTGGRTGELFF

j_call: TRBJ2-7
v_call: TRBV2
cdr3_aa: CASAGTSGRKDEQYF

j_call: TRBJ2-7
v_call: TRBV19
cdr3_aa: CASSLPGGEQYF

j_call: TRBJ2-7
v_call: TRBV4-2
cdr3_aa: CASSQGGQLAGDEQYF

j_call: TRBJ2-2
v_call: TRBV1
cdr3_aa: CTSSRRSGRLAGDTGELFF

j_call: TRBJ2-3
v_call: TRBV5-1
cdr3_aa: CASSTDLGDTQYF

j_call: TRBJ2-3
v_call: TRBV15
cdr3_aa: CATSRARTTGTQYF